A single T cell receptor (beta chain) is shown here with its context. What it recognizes is unknown. The record originates from a study of T cells in Graves' hyperthyroidism and ophthalmopathy. Patients aged 18 to 65 had newly diagnosed hyperthyroidism of under 2 months' duration. General study points: Stable hyperthyroidism was separated from ophthalmopathy by a model based on 13 V-J features.

Germline CDR1 and CDR2: SNHLY and FYNNEI. V dropped 3 bases and J dropped 0; count of bases not matched to a gene: 5. The CDR3 loop spans 16 amino acids. Amplification of TCR beta CDR3 regions used RNA as the template. With the HTBI primer set, the TCR CDR3 went through a first round of RT-PCR. In TCRdb, the multiplex PCR reads were re-called with MiXCR into one record per CDR3 protein. The sample has 300,000 to 400,000 distinct CDR3 sequences, 15% to 20% seen once. Sequencing used blood. This clonotype was sampled from a woman aged 45-59 years with Graves' hyperthyroidism. The V and J genes are TRBV2 and TRBJ1-3, with 7 bases matching TRBD1. CDR3 loop: CASSEIGTDSGNTIYF. The CDR3 bases are TGTGCCAGCAGTGAGATAGGGACAGACTCTGGAAACACCATATATTTT.